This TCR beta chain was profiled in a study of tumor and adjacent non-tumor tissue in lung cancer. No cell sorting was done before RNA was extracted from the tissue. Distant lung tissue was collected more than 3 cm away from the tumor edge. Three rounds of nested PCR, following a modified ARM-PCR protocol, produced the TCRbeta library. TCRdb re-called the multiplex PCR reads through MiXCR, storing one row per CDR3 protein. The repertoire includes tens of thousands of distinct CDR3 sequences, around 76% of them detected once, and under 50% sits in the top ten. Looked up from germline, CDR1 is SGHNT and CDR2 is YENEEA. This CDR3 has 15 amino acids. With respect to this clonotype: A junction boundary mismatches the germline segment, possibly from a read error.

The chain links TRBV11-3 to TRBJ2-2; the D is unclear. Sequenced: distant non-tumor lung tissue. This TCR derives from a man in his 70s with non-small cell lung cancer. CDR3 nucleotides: TGTGTCAGCAACTTAAACCCGGCAATCACCGGGGAGCTGTTTTTT. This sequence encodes CVSNLNPAITGELFF.